The 5 T cell receptor beta chains in this list originate from one sample, sequenced in a study of PD-1 blockade in classical Hodgkin lymphoma. TCRdb keeps only in-frame clones here, not all; method: immunoSEQ multiplex PCR. The sample records some 100,000 clones, approximately 90% being singletons. There was relapse after autologous stem cell transplantation in every patient, and there was variation in brentuximab vedotin exposure. The sequences come from peripheral blood mononuclear cells (PBMCs), collected before the second cycle of nivolumab. The receptors derive from a human donor with classical Hodgkin lymphoma.

The V and J genes are TRBV6-5 and TRBJ2-3, with 11 bases aligning to TRBD1. The germline gives CDR1 MNHEY, CDR2 SVGAGI. Unmatched junction bases numbered 5, after V lost 5 bases and J lost 4 bases. The CDR3 contains 15 residues. The chain's CDR3 is CASSRTGGMPDTQYF. For the CDR3, the DNA is TGTGCCAGCAGTCGGACAGGGGGCATGCCAGATACGCAGTATTTT.

The chain links TRBV19 to TRBJ1-4; TRBD1 might be the D (5 bases). In germline, CDR1 is LNHDA, CDR2 SQIVND (reference sequence). V lost 5 bases and J lost 5, with 21 bases in between. The CDR3 consists of 17 residues. CDR3 nucleotide sequence: TGTGCCAGTAGTCACCTATACCACCGAACAGGCAATGAAAAACTGTTTTTT. It yields the protein CASSHLYHRTGNEKLFF.

V is TRBV6-5 and J is TRBJ1-2, with unresolved D. CDR1 and CDR2 (germline): MNHEY, SVGAGI. V was trimmed by 6 bases and J by 4 bases, leaving 9 bases between them. The CDR3 is made up of 12 amino acids. In nucleotides, the CDR3 is TGTGCCAGCAGATCTGAACCCTATGGCTACACCTTC. Amino acid sequence: CASRSEPYGYTF.

The chain uses TRBV5-1 and TRBJ1-3; 9 bases align to TRBD1. Germline-derived CDR1 and CDR2 are SGHRS and YFSETQ. The CDR3 loop spans 18 amino acids. The J segment lost 3 bases and the V segment lost 2 bases, leaving 12 bases of the junction unmatched. The CDR3: CASSFNPGTGRSGNTIYF. The DNA for the CDR3 is TGCGCCAGCAGCTTTAACCCCGGGACAGGGAGGAGTGGAAACACCATATATTTT.

V gene TRBV5-1 combines with J gene TRBJ2-5; a weak D match, TRBD1 (6 bases). Germline CDR1 reads SGHRS; CDR2 reads YFSETQ. The CDR3 consists of 15 residues. V lost 0 bases, J lost 4 bases, and 13 bases lay in between. DNA for the CDR3: TGCGCCAGCAGCTTGGCACAGGGTGTGGGAGAGACCCAGTACTTC. Protein product: CASSLAQGVGETQYF.